The 18 T cell receptor beta chains in this list originate from one sample, sequenced in a study of persistence of HIV-infected CD4 T cells. The libraries were made with immunoSEQ version 4 in survey mode. Sequenced by immunoSEQ multiplex PCR; TCRdb stores in-frame clones only, minus some. This table holds about 36,000 clones, more than 75% found once. Cells were stimulated with overlapping HIV-1 Gag 15-mer peptides. Sorted nonresponding memory CD4+ T cells were CD40L-negative, CD69-negative, CD45RO-high. Antigens of these TCRs are unknown. The source was cultured CD4+ T cells from PBMCs, collected from a patient who received antiretroviral therapy. The receptor source for this set is an adult with HIV. The donor label of this sample is uncertain.

The V gene is TRBV27, the J gene TRBJ2-3; 12 bases are a match to TRBD1. Losses at the gene ends were 1 base for V and 5 bases for J; bases not matched to a gene: 10. This CDR3 contains 18 residues. The V gene's germline CDR1 is MNHEY and CDR2 SMNVEV (reference sequence). CDR3 sequence: CASSLWGGTGGFGDTQYF. The CDR3 bases are TGTGCCAGCAGTTTATGGGGCGGGACAGGGGGCTTTGGAGATACGCAGTATTTT.

The genes are TRBV18 and TRBJ2-3; either TRBD1 or TRBD2 may fit D (5 bases each). The germline V and J ends were trimmed by 3 bases and 3 bases, with 10 bases remaining between them. The CDR3 is 14 amino acids. From germline, CDR1 is KGHSH and CDR2 LQKENI. The DNA of the CDR3 is TGTGCCAGCTCACCGAGCGGACAAACAGATACGCAGTATTTT. This sequence encodes CASSPSGQTDTQYF.

This chain links TRBV12-3 or TRBV12-4 with TRBJ1-1; D not resolved. The ends were cut back, 1 base at V and 8 bases at J, with 5 bases in the middle. CDR3 length: 11 amino acids. The CDR3 DNA is TGTGCCAGCAGTTTAGTGAGGGAAGCTTTCTTT. Its protein is CASSLVREAFF.

V is TRBV9 and J is TRBJ1-1, with TRBD1 identical over 7 bases. The J segment lost 0 bases and the V segment lost 4 bases, leaving 6 bases of the junction unmatched. This CDR3 is 15 amino acids long. Germline CDR1 is SGDLS and CDR2 is YYNGEE. CDR3 sequence reads: CASSPRDRMNTEAFF. The CDR3 nucleotides are TGTGCCAGCAGCCCCCGGGACAGAATGAACACTGAAGCTTTCTTT.

The gene calls are TRBV30 and TRBJ2-7; 7 bases align to TRBD2. The CDR3 runs to 15 residues. With V trimmed by 1 base and J by 3 bases, 9 bases remained unmatched. The V gene's germline CDR1 is GTSNPN and CDR2 SVGIG (reference sequence). The CDR3 nucleotides are TGTGCCTGGAGTGACGAAGCGGGGAAGGGCTACGAGCAGTACTTC. Amino acids: CAWSDEAGKGYEQYF. The complete variable domain, with remaining parts taken from reference TRBV30 and TRBJ2-7, reads SQTIHQWPATLVQPVGSPLSLECTVEGTSNPNLYWYRQAAGRGLQLLFYSVGIGQISSEVPQNLSASRPQDRQFILSSKKLLLSDSGFYLCAWSDEAGKGYEQYFGPGTRLTVT.

This chain uses TRBV5-4 with TRBJ1-1, with D possibly being TRBD1 (6 bases). Germline V gives CDR1 SGHNT, CDR2 YYREEE (reference sequence). With 5 bases removed from V and 1 base from J, the gap between germline ends came to 21 bases. The CDR3 consists of 17 residues. The CDR3 DNA follows: TGTGCCAGCAGGGCCGGGGGGCGCGGGGCACAGAACACTGAAGCTTTCTTT. Translation gives CASRAGGRGAQNTEAFF.

The rearrangement uses TRBV11-3 and TRBJ2-3; 13 nucleotides line up with TRBD2. Germline V gene data show CDR1 as SGHNT and CDR2 as YENEEA. After removal of 5 bases from V and 0 bases from J, the junction contained 11 bases not matched to a gene. The CDR3 has 19 amino acids. CDR3 amino acids: CASSERTSGGVRSTDTQYF. CDR3 nucleotides: TGTGCCAGCAGCGAAAGGACTAGCGGGGGAGTACGGAGCACAGATACGCAGTATTTT.

This chain uses TRBV5-5 with TRBJ2-1; D gene unclear. Per germline, CDR1 SGHKS and CDR2 YYEKEE (reference sequence). Trimming shortened V by 0 bases and J by 3 bases, and 13 bases separated the two germline ends. This CDR3 spans 16 amino acids. CDR3 nucleotides: TGTGCCAGCAGCTTGGCCCTCTCTGTTGGCTACAATGAGCAGTTCTTC. Residues: CASSLALSVGYNEQFF. Using reference TRBV5-5 and TRBJ2-1 for the parts outside the CDR3, the full variable domain is DAGVTQSPTHLIKTRGQQVTLRCSPISGHKSVSWYQQVLGQGPQFIFQYYEKEERGRGNFPDRFSARQFPNYSSELNVNALLLGDSALYLCASSLALSVGYNEQFFGPGTRLTVL.

The chain is built from TRBV19 and TRBJ1-1; D is unresolved. Germline assignment: CDR1 LNHDA and CDR2 SQIVND (reference sequence). Trimming shortened V by 3 bases and J by 4 bases, and 9 bases separated the two germline ends. The CDR3 totals 13 residues. The CDR3 coding sequence is TGTGCCAGTAGTATTCAAAGGATCACTGAAGCTTTCTTT. This codes for CASSIQRITEAFF. The entire variable domain, with the rest obtained from reference TRBV19 and TRBJ1-1, is as follows: DGGITQSPKYLFRKEGQNVTLSCEQNLNHDAMYWYRQDPGQGLRLIYYSQIVNDFQKGDIAEGYSVSREKKESFPLTVTSAQKNPTAFYLCASSIQRITEAFFGQGTRLTVV.

The rearrangement joins TRBV10-3 to TRBJ2-1; 8 bases map to TRBD1. V lost 6 bases and J lost 5; bases outside the gene matches: 9. Per the germline V gene, CDR1 is ENHRY and CDR2 is SYGVKD. CDR3 length: 15 amino acids. CDR3 DNA: TGTGCCATCAGGACGGCGGGACAGGCTAACAATGAGCAGTTCTTC. Translated: CAIRTAGQANNEQFF.

This rearrangement joins TRBV29-1 to TRBJ1-2; 10 bases line up with TRBD1. Germline CDR1 is SQVTM and CDR2 is ANQGSEA. The CDR3 loop spans 16 amino acids. V was clipped by 7 bases and J by 6 bases; unmatched bases: 17. The CDR3 bases are TGCAGCGCCGAAAGGGACAGGGGCCCTTATGGGGATGGCTACACCTTC. It translates to CSAERDRGPYGDGYTF.

V usage is TRBV7-3 and J usage is TRBJ2-1; D could derive from TRBD1 or TRBD2 (5 bases each). The CDR3 has 16 residues. The germline gives CDR1 SGHTA, CDR2 FQGTGA. Between the trimmed V and J ends, which lost 5 bases and 4 bases, there was a span of 18 bases. The CDR3 coding sequence is TGTGCCAGCAGCCCAGAGGGACGGGGTGGATACAATGAGCAGTTCTTC. Its protein product is CASSPEGRGGYNEQFF.

The chain links TRBV5-4 to TRBJ1-2; the D gene is possibly TRBD1 (5 bases). Trimming cost V 2 bases and J 8 bases, with 19 bases left between them. Germline lookup yields CDR1 SGHNT and CDR2 YYREEE (reference sequence). CDR3 length: 15 residues. CDR3 bases: TGTGCCAGCAGCTTTACCGGGACGGGCTACGGAGGCTACACCTTC. As protein: CASSFTGTGYGGYTF.

V and J are TRBV2 and TRBJ2-1, with D perhaps assigned TRBD1 or TRBD2 (7 bases each). V lost 5 bases and J 8 bases, leaving 13 bases between the germline ends. Per the germline V gene, CDR1 is SNHLY and CDR2 is FYNNEI. The CDR3 loop spans 13 amino acids. CDR3 loop: CASSQQGGYEQFF. In nucleotides, the CDR3 is TGTGCCAGCAGTCAGCAGGGGGGGTATGAGCAGTTCTTC.

The gene calls are TRBV5-1 and TRBJ2-7; 7 positions agree with TRBD2. The germline V gene encodes CDR1 SGHRS and CDR2 YFSETQ. The CDR3 covers 17 residues. V lost 4 bases, J lost 3 bases, and 16 bases stayed unmatched. The CDR3 reads CASSASGVRGDFYEQYF. In DNA form, the CDR3 reads TGCGCCAGCAGCGCCTCTGGGGTCCGGGGGGATTTCTACGAGCAGTACTTC.

The chain uses TRBV29-1 and TRBJ1-6; maybe TRBD1 (6 bases). Between the trimmed V and J ends, which lost 4 bases and 4 bases, there was a span of 8 bases. The germline CDR1 and CDR2 sequences are SQVTM and ANQGSEA. The CDR3 runs 13 residues. The CDR3 here is CSVGQEYNSPLHF. The CDR3 bases are TGCAGCGTTGGACAGGAGTATAATTCACCCCTCCACTTT.

The CDR3 nucleotides read TGTGCCAGCTCACCTCAGGGGGGAGCCAATCAGCCCCAGCATTTT. Amino acids: CASSPQGGANQPQHF. J is TRBJ1-5 and V is TRBV18; the match to TRBD1 covers 7 bases. Germline assignment: CDR1 KGHSH and CDR2 LQKENI. J lost 3 bases, V lost 3 bases, and 5 bases had no gene match. The CDR3 covers 15 residues.

In this sample, this clone turned up once. This sequence joins TRBV19 and TRBJ2-5; TRBD1 agrees at 9 bases. Unmatched junction bases numbered 9, after V lost 6 bases and J lost 4 bases. The CDR3 spans 15 residues. Germline CDR1 is LNHDA and CDR2 is SQIVND (reference sequence). The CDR3 sequence: CASREQGARGETQYF. CDR3 in DNA: TGTGCCAGTAGGGAACAGGGGGCGCGGGGAGAGACCCAGTACTTC.